The clone carrying this T cell receptor beta chain appeared a single time. Its specificity is unknown. A much larger clone lies one base from this, so it may be a read error. These data come from a study of T cells in Graves' hyperthyroidism and ophthalmopathy. Points from the study as a whole: The model predicted ophthalmopathy a median around six months before onset.

The source of the PBMCs was roughly 10 ml of fresh peripheral blood. The germline gives CDR1 LGHDT, CDR2 YNNKEL (reference sequence). CDR3 length: 15 amino acids. The trim removed 5 bases at V and 5 bases at J, leaving 5 bases unmatched. Amplified TCR beta CDR3 regions derived from RNA transcripts. A set of HTBI primers served as the primers for a first-round RT-PCR of the TCR CDR3. TCRdb re-called the multiplex PCR reads with MiXCR, one entry per CDR3 protein. The sample lists 700,000 or so distinct CDR3 sequences, roughly 15% occurring once. The clonotype comes from a man younger than 35 with Graves' hyperthyroidism. Source material: blood. V and J are TRBV3-1 and TRBJ2-2; 10 bases agree with TRBD2. This chain's CDR3 is CASSASGGITGELFF. The CDR3 DNA sequence: TGTGCCAGCAGCGCTAGCGGGGGCATAACCGGGGAGCTGTTTTTT.